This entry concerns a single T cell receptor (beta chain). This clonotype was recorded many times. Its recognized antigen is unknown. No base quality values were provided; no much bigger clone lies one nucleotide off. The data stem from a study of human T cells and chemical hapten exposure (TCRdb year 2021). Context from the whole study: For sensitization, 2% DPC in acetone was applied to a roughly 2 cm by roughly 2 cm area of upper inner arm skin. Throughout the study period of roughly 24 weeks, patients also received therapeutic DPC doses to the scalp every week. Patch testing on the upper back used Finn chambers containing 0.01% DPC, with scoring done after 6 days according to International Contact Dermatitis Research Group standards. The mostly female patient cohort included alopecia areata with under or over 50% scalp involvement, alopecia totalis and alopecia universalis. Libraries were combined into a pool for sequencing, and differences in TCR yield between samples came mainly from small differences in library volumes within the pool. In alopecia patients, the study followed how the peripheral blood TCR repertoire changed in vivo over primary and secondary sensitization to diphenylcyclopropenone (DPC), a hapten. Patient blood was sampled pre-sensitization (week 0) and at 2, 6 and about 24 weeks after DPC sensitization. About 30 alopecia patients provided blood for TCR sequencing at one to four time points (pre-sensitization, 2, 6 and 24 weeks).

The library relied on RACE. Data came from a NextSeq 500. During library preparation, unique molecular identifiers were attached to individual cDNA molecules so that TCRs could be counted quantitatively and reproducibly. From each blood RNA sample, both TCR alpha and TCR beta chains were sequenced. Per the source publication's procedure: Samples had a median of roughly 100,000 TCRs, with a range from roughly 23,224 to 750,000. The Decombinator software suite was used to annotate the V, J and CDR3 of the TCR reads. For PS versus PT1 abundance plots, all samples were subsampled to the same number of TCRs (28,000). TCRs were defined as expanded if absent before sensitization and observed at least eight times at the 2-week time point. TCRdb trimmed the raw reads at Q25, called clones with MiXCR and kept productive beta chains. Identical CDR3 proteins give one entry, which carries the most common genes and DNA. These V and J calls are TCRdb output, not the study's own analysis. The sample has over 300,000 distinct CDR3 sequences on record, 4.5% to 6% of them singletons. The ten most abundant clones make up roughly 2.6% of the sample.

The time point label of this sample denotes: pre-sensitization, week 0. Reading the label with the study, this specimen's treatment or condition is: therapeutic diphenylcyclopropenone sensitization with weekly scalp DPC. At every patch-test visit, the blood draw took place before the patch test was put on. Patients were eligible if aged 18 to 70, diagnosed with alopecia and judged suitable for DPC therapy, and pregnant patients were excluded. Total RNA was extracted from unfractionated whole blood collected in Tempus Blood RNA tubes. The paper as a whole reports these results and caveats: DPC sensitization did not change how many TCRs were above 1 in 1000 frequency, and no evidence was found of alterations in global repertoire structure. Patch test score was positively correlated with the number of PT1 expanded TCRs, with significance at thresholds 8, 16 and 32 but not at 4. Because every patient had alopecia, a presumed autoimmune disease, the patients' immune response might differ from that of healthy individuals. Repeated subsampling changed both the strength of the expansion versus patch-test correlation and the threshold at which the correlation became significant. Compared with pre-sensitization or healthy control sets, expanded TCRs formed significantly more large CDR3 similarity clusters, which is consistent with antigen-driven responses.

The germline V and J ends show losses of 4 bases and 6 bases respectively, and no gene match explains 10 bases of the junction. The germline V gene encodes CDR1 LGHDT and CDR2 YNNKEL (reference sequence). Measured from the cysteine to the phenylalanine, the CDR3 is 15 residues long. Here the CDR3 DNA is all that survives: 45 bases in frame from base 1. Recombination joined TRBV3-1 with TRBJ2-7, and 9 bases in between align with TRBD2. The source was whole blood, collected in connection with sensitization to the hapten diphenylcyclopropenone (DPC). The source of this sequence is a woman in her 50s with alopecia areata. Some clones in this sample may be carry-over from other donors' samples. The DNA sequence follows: TGTGCCAGCAGCCCCGCCCGCGGGAGGGCCTTCGAGCAGTACTTC. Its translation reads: CASSPARGRAFEQYF.